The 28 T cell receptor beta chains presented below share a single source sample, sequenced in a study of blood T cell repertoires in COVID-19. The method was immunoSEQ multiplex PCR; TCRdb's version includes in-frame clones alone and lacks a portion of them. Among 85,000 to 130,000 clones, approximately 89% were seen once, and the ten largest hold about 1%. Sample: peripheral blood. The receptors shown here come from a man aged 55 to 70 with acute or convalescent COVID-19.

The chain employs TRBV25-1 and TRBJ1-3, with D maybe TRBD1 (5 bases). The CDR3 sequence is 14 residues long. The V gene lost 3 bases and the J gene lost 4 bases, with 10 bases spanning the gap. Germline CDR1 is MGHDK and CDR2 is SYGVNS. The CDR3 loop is CASSDFGAGNTIYF. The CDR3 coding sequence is TGTGCCAGCAGTGATTTTGGGGCCGGAAACACCATATATTTT.

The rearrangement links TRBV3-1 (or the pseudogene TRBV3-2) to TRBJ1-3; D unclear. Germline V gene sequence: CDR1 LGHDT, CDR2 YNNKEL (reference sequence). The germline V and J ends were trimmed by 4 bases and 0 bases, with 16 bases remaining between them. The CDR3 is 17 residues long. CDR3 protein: CASSRLADPSSGNTIYF. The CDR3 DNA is TGTGCCAGCAGCCGGTTAGCGGACCCCAGCTCTGGAAACACCATATATTTT.

CDR3 region: CASSLAAGTEAFF. The CDR3, as DNA: TGTGCCAGCAGCTTGGCTGCAGGCACTGAAGCTTTCTTT. V is TRBV5-6 and J is TRBJ1-1; D ambiguous. The CDR3 consists of 13 residues. The germline V gene has CDR1 SGHDT and CDR2 YYEEEE. With 0 bases removed from V and 4 bases from J, the gap between germline ends came to 7 bases.

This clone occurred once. CDR3 in DNA: TGTGCCAGCAGTGAAAGGGGGACAGGAGCTAACTATGGCTACACCTTC. This codes for CASSERGTGANYGYTF. J is TRBJ1-2 and V is TRBV6-1; 8 bases are a match to TRBD1. CDR1 MNHNS and CDR2 SASEGT come from the germline V gene. Trimming at V came to 2 bases and at J to 0 bases, leaving 5 bases not matched to a gene. The CDR3 sequence is 16 residues long.

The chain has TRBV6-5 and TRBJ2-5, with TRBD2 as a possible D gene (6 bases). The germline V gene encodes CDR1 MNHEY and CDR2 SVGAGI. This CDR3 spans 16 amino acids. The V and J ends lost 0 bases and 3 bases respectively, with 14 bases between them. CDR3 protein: CASSYSPGLREETQYF. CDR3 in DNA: TGTGCCAGCAGTTACTCGCCGGGACTGCGCGAAGAGACCCAGTACTTC.

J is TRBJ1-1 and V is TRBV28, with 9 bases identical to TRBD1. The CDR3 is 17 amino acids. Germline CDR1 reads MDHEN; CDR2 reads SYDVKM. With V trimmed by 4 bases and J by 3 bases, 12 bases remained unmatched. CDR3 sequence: CASSSDNTDRGDTEAFF. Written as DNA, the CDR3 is TGTGCCAGCAGTTCCGACAACACCGACAGGGGGGACACTGAAGCTTTCTTT.

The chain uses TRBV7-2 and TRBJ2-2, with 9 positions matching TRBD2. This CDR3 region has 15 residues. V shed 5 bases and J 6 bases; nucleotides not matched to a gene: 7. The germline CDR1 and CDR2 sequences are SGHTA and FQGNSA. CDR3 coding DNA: TGTGCCAGCAGCGCCCATCGCGGGGGGGCCGGGGAGCTGTTTTTT. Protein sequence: CASSAHRGGAGELFF. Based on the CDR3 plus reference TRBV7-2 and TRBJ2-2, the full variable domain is GAGVSQSPSNKVTEKGKDVELRCDPISGHTALYWYRQSLGQGLEFLIYFQGNSAPDKSGLPSDRFSAERTGGSVSTLTIQRTQQEDSAVYLCASSAHRGGAGELFFGEGSRLTVL.

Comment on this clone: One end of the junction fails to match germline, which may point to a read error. The CDR3 is CASSLGGSQETQYF. CDR3 nucleotides: TGTGCTAGCAGCTTAGGCGGGAGTCAAGAGACCCAGTACTTC. The rearrangement joins TRBV7-7 to TRBJ2-5; 7 bases are a match to TRBD2. CDR1 is SSHAT and CDR2 is FNYEAQ in the germline V gene (reference sequence). CDR3 length: 14 residues.

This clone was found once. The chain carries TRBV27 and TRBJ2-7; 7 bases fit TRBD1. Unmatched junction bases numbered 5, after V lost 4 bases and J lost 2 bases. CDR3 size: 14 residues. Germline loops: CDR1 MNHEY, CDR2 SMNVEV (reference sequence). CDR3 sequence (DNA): TGTGCCAGCAGTTCGACAGGGCCAACCTACGAGCAGTACTTC. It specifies CASSSTGPTYEQYF.

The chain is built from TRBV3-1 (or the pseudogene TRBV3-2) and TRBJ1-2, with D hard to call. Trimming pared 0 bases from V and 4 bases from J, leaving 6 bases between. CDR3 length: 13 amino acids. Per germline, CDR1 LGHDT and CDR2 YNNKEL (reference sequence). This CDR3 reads CASSQDRGYGYTF. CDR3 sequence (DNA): TGTGCCAGCAGCCAAGATCGCGGCTATGGCTACACCTTC.

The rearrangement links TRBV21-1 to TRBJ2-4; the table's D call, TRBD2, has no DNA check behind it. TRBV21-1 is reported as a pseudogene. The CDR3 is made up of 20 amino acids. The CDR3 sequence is CASSKLPGLAGDIAKNIQYF. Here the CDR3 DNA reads TGTGCCAGCAGCAAACTCCCCGGACTAGCGGGAGACATAGCCAAAAACATTCAGTACTTC.

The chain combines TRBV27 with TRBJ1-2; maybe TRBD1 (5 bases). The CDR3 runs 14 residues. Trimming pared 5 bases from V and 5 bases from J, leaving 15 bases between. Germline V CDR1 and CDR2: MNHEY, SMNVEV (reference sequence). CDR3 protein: CASSNGGGIYGYTF. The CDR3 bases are TGTGCCAGCAGTAACGGCGGGGGGATATATGGCTACACCTTC.

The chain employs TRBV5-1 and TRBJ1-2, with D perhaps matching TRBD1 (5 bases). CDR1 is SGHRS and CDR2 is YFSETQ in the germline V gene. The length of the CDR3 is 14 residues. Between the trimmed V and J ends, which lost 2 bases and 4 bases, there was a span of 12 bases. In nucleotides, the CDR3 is TGCGCCAGCAGCTTAGAAGGGGCCGGCTATGGCTACACCTTC. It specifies CASSLEGAGYGYTF.

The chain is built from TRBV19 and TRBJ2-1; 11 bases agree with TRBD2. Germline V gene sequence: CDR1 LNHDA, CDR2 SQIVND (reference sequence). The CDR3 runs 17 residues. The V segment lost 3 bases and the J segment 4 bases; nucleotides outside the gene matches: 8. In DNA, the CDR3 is TGTGCCAGTAGTATCAGACTAGCGGGAACATTATACAATGAGCAGTTCTTC. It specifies CASSIRLAGTLYNEQFF.

CDR3 coding DNA: TGCGCCAGCAGCCTAAATGGCGGGAGCTCCGGGGAGCTGTTTTTT. As protein: CASSLNGGSSGELFF. The genes are TRBV5-1 and TRBJ2-2, with 7 bases fitting TRBD2. Unmatched junction bases numbered 9, after V lost 4 bases and J lost 6 bases. Germline lookup yields CDR1 SGHRS and CDR2 YFSETQ. The CDR3 loop spans 15 amino acids. The variable domain in full, completed from reference TRBV5-1 and TRBJ2-2, reads KAGVTQTPRYLIKTRGQQVTLSCSPISGHRSVSWYQQTPGQGLQFLFEYFSETQRNKGNFPGRFSGRQFSNSRSEMNVSTLELGDSALYLCASSLNGGSSGELFFGEGSRLTVL.

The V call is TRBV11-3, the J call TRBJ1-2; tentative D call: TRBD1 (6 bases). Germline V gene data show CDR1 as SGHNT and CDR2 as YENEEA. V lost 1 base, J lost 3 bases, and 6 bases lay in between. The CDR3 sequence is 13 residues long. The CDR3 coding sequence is TGTGCCAGCAGCTTAGGGACAGACTATGGCTACACCTTC. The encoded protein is CASSLGTDYGYTF.

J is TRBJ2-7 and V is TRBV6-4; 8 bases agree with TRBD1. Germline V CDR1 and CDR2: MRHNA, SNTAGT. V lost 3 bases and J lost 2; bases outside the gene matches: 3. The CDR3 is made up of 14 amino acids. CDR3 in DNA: TGTGCCAGCAGTGAAACAGGGGGGCCCTACGAGCAGTACGTC. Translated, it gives CASSETGGPYEQYV.

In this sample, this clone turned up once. The CDR3 is CASSQESRSLNTEAFF. The CDR3 nucleotides are TGCGCCAGCAGCCAAGAATCCCGGTCACTAAACACTGAAGCTTTCTTT. The chain has TRBV4-1 and TRBJ1-1; unclear D gene. This CDR3 has 16 residues. The ends were cut back, 0 bases at V and 2 bases at J, with 13 bases in the middle. The V gene's germline CDR1 is MGHRA and CDR2 YSYEKL.

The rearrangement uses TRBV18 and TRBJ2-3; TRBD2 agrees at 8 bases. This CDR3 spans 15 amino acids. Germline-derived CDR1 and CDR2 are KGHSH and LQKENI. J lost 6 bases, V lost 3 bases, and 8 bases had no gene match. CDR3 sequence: CASSPGSGRADTQYF. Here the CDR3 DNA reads TGTGCCAGCTCACCCGGCAGCGGGAGAGCGGATACGCAGTATTTT.

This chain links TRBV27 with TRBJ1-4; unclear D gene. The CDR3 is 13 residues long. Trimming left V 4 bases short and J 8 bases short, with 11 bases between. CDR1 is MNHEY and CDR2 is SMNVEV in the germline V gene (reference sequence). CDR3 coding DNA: TGTGCCAGCAGTTCGAGGCAGCCGGAAAAACTGTTTTTT. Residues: CASSSRQPEKLFF.

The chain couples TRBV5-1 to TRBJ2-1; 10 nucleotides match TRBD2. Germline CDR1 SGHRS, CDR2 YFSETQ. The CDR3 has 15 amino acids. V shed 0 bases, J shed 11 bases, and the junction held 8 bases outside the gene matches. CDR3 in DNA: TGCGCCAGCAGCTTGGAGGCTAGCGGGAGTCAAAAGCAGTTCTTC. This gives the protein CASSLEASGSQKQFF.

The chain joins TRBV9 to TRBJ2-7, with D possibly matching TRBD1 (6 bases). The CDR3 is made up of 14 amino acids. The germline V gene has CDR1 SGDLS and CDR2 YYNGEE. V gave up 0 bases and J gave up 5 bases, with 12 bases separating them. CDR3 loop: CASSVGQGIDEQYF. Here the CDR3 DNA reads TGTGCCAGCAGCGTAGGGCAGGGGATCGACGAGCAGTACTTC.

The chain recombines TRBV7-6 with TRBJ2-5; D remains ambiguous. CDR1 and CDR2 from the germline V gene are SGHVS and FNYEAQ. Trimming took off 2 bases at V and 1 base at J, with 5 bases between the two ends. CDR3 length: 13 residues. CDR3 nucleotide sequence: TGTGCCAGCAGCTTAACGGTCCAAGAGACCCAGTACTTC. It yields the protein CASSLTVQETQYF.

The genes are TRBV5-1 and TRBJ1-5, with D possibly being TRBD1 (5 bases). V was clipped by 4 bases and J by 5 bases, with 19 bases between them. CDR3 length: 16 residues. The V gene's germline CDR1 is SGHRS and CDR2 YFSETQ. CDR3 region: CASSLAGRGMHQPQHF. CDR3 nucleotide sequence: TGCGCCAGCAGCCTGGCCGGACGGGGGATGCATCAGCCCCAGCATTTT.

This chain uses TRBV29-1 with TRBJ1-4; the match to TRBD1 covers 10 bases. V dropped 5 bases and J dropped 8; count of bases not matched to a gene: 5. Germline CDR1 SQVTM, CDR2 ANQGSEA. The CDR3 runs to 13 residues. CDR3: CSVTGTGAEKLFF. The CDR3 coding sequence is TGCAGCGTTACCGGGACAGGGGCAGAAAAACTGTTTTTT.

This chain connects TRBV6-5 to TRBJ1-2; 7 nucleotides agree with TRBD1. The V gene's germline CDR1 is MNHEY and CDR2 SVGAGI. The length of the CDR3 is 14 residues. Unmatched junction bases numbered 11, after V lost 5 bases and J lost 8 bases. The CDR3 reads CASSLSQGDGGYTF. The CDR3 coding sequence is TGTGCCAGCAGTCTTTCTCAGGGGGATGGAGGCTACACCTTC.

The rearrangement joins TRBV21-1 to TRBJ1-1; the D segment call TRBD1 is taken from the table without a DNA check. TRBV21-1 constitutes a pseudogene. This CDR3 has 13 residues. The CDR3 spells CASSKQGCTEAFF. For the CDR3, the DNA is TGTGCCAGCAGCAAACAGGGGTGCACTGAAGCTTTCTTT.

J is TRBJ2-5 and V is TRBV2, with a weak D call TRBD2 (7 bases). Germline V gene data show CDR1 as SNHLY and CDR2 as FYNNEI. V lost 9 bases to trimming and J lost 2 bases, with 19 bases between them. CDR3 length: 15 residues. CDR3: CASGGRGARQETQYF. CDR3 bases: TGTGCCAGTGGAGGTCGGGGGGCTCGGCAAGAGACCCAGTACTTC.